This T cell receptor beta chain appears in the sequencing data of a study of T cell responses to AZD1222 COVID-19 vaccine. Whole-study results and caveats: Vaccine-related CD4 TCRs covered spike, predominating at 160-218 and 743-854.

Repertoires were generated with immunoSEQ multiplex PCR, while TCRdb's copy carries only in-frame clones and drops some. The sample holds around 58,000 clones; roughly 80% are singletons and the top ten take about 9.4%. There are a few counts of this clone. Its antigen remains unidentified. V dropped 4 bases and J dropped 4 bases, with 17 bases sitting between them. The CDR3 has 15 amino acids. The V gene's germline CDR1 is MGHRA and CDR2 YSYEKL. The sample in question was peripheral blood, obtained on day 0 of AZD1222 vaccination. The chain uses TRBV4-1 and TRBJ2-7, with D possibly TRBD1 on 6 matching bases. This receptor was taken from an adult in good health. The CDR3 here is CASSPITGKGYEQYF. The CDR3 nucleotides read TGCGCCAGCAGCCCAATAACAGGGAAGGGTTACGAGCAGTACTTC.